The next 30 T cell receptor beta chains were all read from a single sample in a study of T-cell memory formation after mild COVID-19. TCRdb used MiXCR to reprocess the 5' RACE reads, holding one entry per CDR3 protein. The sample holds around 260,000 distinct CDR3 sequences, about 17% seen once. The sequenced sample was PBMCs or a T cell subset sorted from them (not recorded which). All receptors come from a young man who had mild COVID-19 (a few samples of this study predate the infection). Cell type and time point are not known.

The chain couples TRBV29-1 to TRBJ2-1; 12 positions agree with TRBD2. Germline CDR1 and CDR2: SQVTM and ANQGSEA. The CDR3 totals 14 residues. V trimming: 3 bases; J trimming: 7 bases; junction bases outside the gene matches: 4. The DNA for the CDR3 is TGCAGCGTTGATTACACTAGCGGGGGGAATGAGCAGTTCTTC. Amino acid sequence: CSVDYTSGGNEQFF.

The chain combines TRBV7-6 with TRBJ2-3, with 9 bases aligning to TRBD2. CDR3 length: 16 residues. With 0 bases clipped from V and 4 bases from J, the junction kept 5 bases outside the gene matches. The germline V gene encodes CDR1 SGHVS and CDR2 FNYEAQ. Here the CDR3 DNA reads TGTGCCAGCAGCTTAGCTGGCGCGGGGGGGTCAGATACGCAGTATTTT. This sequence encodes CASSLAGAGGSDTQYF.

The J gene is TRBJ2-1, the V gene TRBV7-8; 7 bases line up with TRBD1. Germline-derived CDR1 and CDR2 are SGHVS and FQNEAQ. Germline trimming cut 0 bases from V and 4 bases from J; bases unmatched to any gene: 6. CDR3 size: 16 residues. CDR3 bases: TGTGCCAGCAGCTTAGCGCTACAGGGGCTGTACAATGAGCAGTTCTTC. Translating it yields CASSLALQGLYNEQFF.

The chain is built from TRBV4-2 and TRBJ2-7; tentatively, D is TRBD1 (6 bases). The V gene's germline CDR1 is LGHNA and CDR2 YNFKEQ. There are 14 residues in the CDR3. Trimming removed 4 bases from V and 0 bases from J, with 10 bases in between. The CDR3 sequence is CASSRPGDSYEQYF. CDR3 bases: TGTGCCAGCAGCCGACCAGGGGACTCCTACGAGCAGTACTTC.

In this sample, this clonotype turned up a few times. V usage is TRBV2 and J usage is TRBJ2-7; 8 positions agree with TRBD2. There are 13 residues in the CDR3. The germline V gene has CDR1 SNHLY and CDR2 FYNNEI. V shed 6 bases and J 2 bases; nucleotides not matched to a gene: 3. The CDR3 reads CASRAGGPYEQYF. The CDR3 nucleotides read TGTGCCAGCAGGGCGGGGGGACCCTACGAGCAGTACTTC. The whole variable domain, remainder taken from reference TRBV2 and TRBJ2-7, is EPEVTQTPSHQVTQMGQEVILRCVPISNHLYFYWYRQILGQKVEFLVSFYNNEISEKSEIFDDQFSVERPDGSNFTLKIRSTKLEDSAMYFCASRAGGPYEQYFGPGTRLTVT.

The rearrangement uses TRBV7-9 and TRBJ2-5; no reliable D call. This CDR3 spans 13 amino acids. Germline CDR1 is SEHNR and CDR2 is FQNEAQ (reference sequence). Deletions cut 5 bases from V and 5 bases from J, with 12 bases between. The CDR3 loop reads CASSPRRLETQYF. The DNA of the CDR3 is TGTGCCAGCAGCCCCCGCCGGTTGGAGACCCAGTACTTC.

The V and J genes are TRBV6-5 and TRBJ2-5; no clear D. Trimming pared 4 bases from V and 5 bases from J, leaving 20 bases between. CDR3 length equals 16 residues. In germline, CDR1 is MNHEY, CDR2 SVGAGI. The CDR3 DNA reads as TGTGCCAGCAGTTCACCCGGACGTAACACACAGGAGACCCAGTACTTC. Its protein product is CASSSPGRNTQETQYF.

This chain uses TRBV2 with TRBJ1-5, with 7 bases lining up with TRBD1. This CDR3 comprises 16 residues. J lost 4 bases, V lost 2 bases, and 8 bases had no gene match. Germline V gives CDR1 SNHLY, CDR2 FYNNEI. In nucleotides, the CDR3 is TGTGCCAGCAGTGAAATAGGGGGCCCGGTAAATCAGCCCCAGCATTTT. Encoded protein: CASSEIGGPVNQPQHF.

V gene TRBV4-3 combines with J gene TRBJ2-3; 11 nucleotides agree with TRBD2. The V gene's germline CDR1 is LGHNA and CDR2 YSLEER. The CDR3 contains 18 residues. V lost 0 bases and J lost 2; bases outside the gene matches: 7. CDR3 protein: CASSQDILAGGYTDTQYF. The CDR3 DNA reads TGCGCCAGCAGCCAAGATATCCTAGCGGGGGGATACACAGATACGCAGTATTTT.

The V gene is TRBV7-2, the J gene TRBJ2-7, with 9 bases fitting TRBD2. Germline assignment: CDR1 SGHTA and CDR2 FQGNSA. This CDR3 contains 15 residues. J gave up 4 bases and V 5 bases, and 9 bases lay outside the gene matches. This chain's CDR3 is CASSPAGGGEYEQYV. The CDR3 bases are TGTGCCAGCAGCCCAGCTGGCGGGGGGGAGTACGAGCAGTACGTC.

This clonotype was counted only a few times. This chain links TRBV28 with TRBJ2-3, with D possibly being TRBD1 or TRBD2 (6 bases each). The length of the CDR3 is 13 residues. The germline V gene has CDR1 MDHEN and CDR2 SYDVKM. V gave up 7 bases and J gave up 7 bases, with 15 bases separating them. CDR3 bases: TGTGCCAGCAAGTTTCCGGGGGCGAATACGCAGTATTTT. Translated: CASKFPGANTQYF.

The table lists this clonotype with a few counts. The chain combines TRBV6-5 with TRBJ2-1; TRBD2 agrees at 12 bases. This CDR3 has 14 amino acids. After removal of 6 bases from V and 8 bases from J, the junction contained 5 bases not matched to a gene. CDR1 is MNHEY, CDR2 SVGAGI, per germline. The CDR3 protein is CASRSSGGAHEQFF. The CDR3 bases are TGTGCCAGCAGATCTAGCGGGGGGGCCCATGAGCAGTTCTTC.

The chain uses TRBV12-3 or TRBV12-4 and TRBJ2-3; a weak D match, TRBD1 (6 bases). This CDR3 has 14 amino acids. Trimming took 0 bases from V and 7 from J, leaving 11 bases between them. The CDR3 bases are TGTGCCAGCAGTTTAGCGGGGGCAACACATACGCAGTATTTT. Amino acid sequence: CASSLAGATHTQYF.

The chain links TRBV12-3 or TRBV12-4 to TRBJ1-2; TRBD1 matches at 11 bases. The V gene end was trimmed by 5 bases and the J gene end by 7 bases; junction bases not matched to a gene: 15. The length of the CDR3 is 17 residues. The DNA of the CDR3 is TGTGCCAGCAGTCAACCCCCCGGGACAGGGGGGACTGGTGGCTACACCTTC. This codes for CASSQPPGTGGTGGYTF.

This clonotype turned up a few times. V and J are TRBV7-2 and TRBJ2-3, with 7 positions matching TRBD2. The germline CDR1 and CDR2 sequences are SGHTA and FQGNSA. Trimming at V came to 5 bases and at J to 0 bases, leaving 8 bases not matched to a gene. The CDR3 loop spans 16 amino acids. CDR3 coding DNA: TGTGCCAGCAGCCCCCCAGCGGGGTTCAGCACAGATACGCAGTATTTT. As protein: CASSPPAGFSTDTQYF.

The chain links TRBV5-6 to TRBJ2-5, with 7 bases identical to TRBD1. Germline V gene lookup returns CDR1 SGHDT and CDR2 YYEEEE. This CDR3 is built from 14 residues. J lost 7 bases, V lost 4 bases, and 10 bases had no gene match. The CDR3, as DNA: TGTGCCAGCAGCCCCGGGACAGCTTTAGGGACCCAGTACTTC. It yields the protein CASSPGTALGTQYF.

The DNA for the CDR3 is TGTGCCAGCAGATTCGTGAACAGGGGCAGGGATTCACCCCTCCACTTT. Its translation: CASRFVNRGRDSPLHF. This chain joins TRBV7-9 and TRBJ1-6; 7 bases map to TRBD1. The CDR3 is made up of 16 amino acids. Trimming cost V 6 bases and J 8 bases; bases outside gene matches: 13. The germline V gene has CDR1 SEHNR and CDR2 FQNEAQ (reference sequence).

This chain joins TRBV5-1 and TRBJ1-5; 7 bases match TRBD1. The CDR3 loop spans 16 amino acids. Trimming took 5 bases from V and 0 from J; bases not matched to a gene: 8. Germline CDR1 and CDR2: SGHRS and YFSETQ. CDR3 in amino acids: CASRLKTGNSNQPQHF. The CDR3 DNA sequence: TGCGCCAGCAGGCTAAAGACAGGGAATAGCAATCAGCCCCAGCATTTT.

There are a few counts of this clonotype. The J gene is TRBJ2-3, the V gene TRBV24-1, with TRBD2 as a possible D gene (6 bases). The CDR3 extends over 14 amino acids. Germline V gives CDR1 KGHDR, CDR2 SFDVKD. Trimming cost V 7 bases and J 2 bases, with 12 bases left between them. CDR3 nucleotides: TGTGCCACCAGCCGGGACTCGTCCACAGATACGCAGTATTTT. This translates into CATSRDSSTDTQYF.

This clonotype has just a few counts. This chain uses TRBV27 with TRBJ2-5, with no clear D. CDR1 MNHEY and CDR2 SMNVEV come from the germline V gene (reference sequence). Trimming cost V 4 bases and J 4 bases, with 10 bases left between them. The CDR3 loop spans 13 amino acids. The CDR3 loop reads CASSSLGVETQYF. The CDR3 bases are TGTGCCAGCAGTTCGCTTGGGGTAGAGACCCAGTACTTC.

The chain recombines TRBV7-2 with TRBJ1-5; D is uncertain. Germline CDR1 reads SGHTA; CDR2 reads FQGNSA. CDR3 length: 15 amino acids. Trimming shortened V by 6 bases and J by 0 bases, and 12 bases separated the two germline ends. CDR3 in DNA: TGTGCCAGCAGTCTCAGCCGTTATAGCAATCAGCCCCAGCATTTT. Its translation: CASSLSRYSNQPQHF. The entire variable domain, with the rest obtained from reference TRBV7-2 and TRBJ1-5, is as follows: GAGVSQSPSNKVTEKGKDVELRCDPISGHTALYWYRQSLGQGLEFLIYFQGNSAPDKSGLPSDRFSAERTGGSVSTLTIQRTQQEDSAVYLCASSLSRYSNQPQHFGDGTRLSIL.

This sequence joins TRBV9 and TRBJ1-3; the D is unclear. With 3 bases removed from V and 0 bases from J, the gap between germline ends came to 10 bases. Per the germline V gene, CDR1 is SGDLS and CDR2 is YYNGEE. CDR3 length equals 15 residues. The CDR3 is CASSALGSSGNTIYF. In nucleotides, the CDR3 is TGTGCCAGCAGCGCCCTAGGTTCCTCTGGAAACACCATATATTTT.

The rearrangement uses TRBV5-1 and TRBJ2-1, with D perhaps matching TRBD1 (5 bases). The CDR3 length is 15 residues. Germline V lookup: CDR1 SGHRS, CDR2 YFSETQ. Trimming removed 2 bases at V and 2 bases at J, with 11 bases between. The CDR3 region has the DNA TGCGCCAGCAGCTTACTTCAACAGGCCTACAATGAGCAGTTCTTC. Translation gives CASSLLQQAYNEQFF.

DNA for the CDR3: TGCGCCAGCAGCCTACTTCCCCGTCCGGGGGGGCAGGCAGATACGCAGTATTTT. It encodes CASSLLPRPGGQADTQYF. The V gene is TRBV4-1, the J gene TRBJ2-3; 8 bases fit TRBD2. Trimming cost V 4 bases and J 4 bases; bases outside gene matches: 16. This CDR3 is built from 18 residues. Germline V gene data show CDR1 as MGHRA and CDR2 as YSYEKL.

The CDR3 loop reads CASSRTDRAEAFF. CDR3 sequence (DNA): TGTGCCAGCAGCCGAACTGACAGGGCTGAAGCTTTCTTT. The chain joins TRBV7-9 to TRBJ1-1, with 7 bases aligning to TRBD1. The CDR3 spans 13 residues. Unmatched junction bases numbered 6, after V lost 5 bases and J lost 6 bases. Germline V gene sequence: CDR1 SEHNR, CDR2 FQNEAQ (reference sequence).

The chain joins TRBV6-5 to TRBJ2-2; no definite D call. Looked up from germline, CDR1 is MNHEY and CDR2 is SVGAGI. V dropped 6 bases and J dropped 6 bases, with 8 bases sitting between them. The CDR3 loop spans 12 amino acids. The CDR3 sequence is CASRKTAGELFF. The CDR3 nucleotides read TGTGCCAGCAGGAAAACTGCCGGGGAGCTGTTTTTT.

This clonotype has more than one count but fewer than ten. The chain links TRBV20-1 to TRBJ1-5, with 7 bases aligning to TRBD1. Germline loops: CDR1 DFQATT, CDR2 SNEGSKA (reference sequence). The CDR3 consists of 14 residues. V was clipped by 1 base and J by 7 bases; unmatched bases: 7. CDR3 bases: TGCAGTGCTAGAGCAGGGGGGAGAGAACAGCCCCAGCATTTT. It codes for CSARAGGREQPQHF.

This clonotype was seen more than once but under ten times. The V and J genes are TRBV7-9 and TRBJ2-7; 7 nucleotides match TRBD1. This CDR3 has 14 amino acids. Germline trimming cut 5 bases from V and 3 bases from J; bases unmatched to any gene: 7. Germline-derived CDR1 and CDR2 are SEHNR and FQNEAQ (reference sequence). In DNA, the CDR3 is TGTGCCAGCAGCACGGACAGGACAGGCTACGAGCAGTACTTC. Encoded protein: CASSTDRTGYEQYF. The full variable domain, in which reference TRBV7-9 and TRBJ2-7 provide the parts outside the CDR3, is DTGVSQNPRHKITKRGQNVTFRCDPISEHNRLYWYRQTLGQGPEFLTYFQNEAQLEKSRLLSDRFSAERPKGSFSTLEIQRTEQGDSAMYLCASSTDRTGYEQYFGPGTRLTVT.

The table lists this clonotype with many counts. The chain carries TRBV5-1 and TRBJ2-2; 10 nucleotides agree with TRBD1. There are 16 residues in the CDR3. V lost 0 bases to trimming and J lost 6 bases; unmatched junction nucleotides: 5. Germline assignment: CDR1 SGHRS and CDR2 YFSETQ. CDR3 sequence: CASSLGQGARSGELFF. CDR3 coding DNA: TGCGCCAGCAGCTTGGGACAGGGGGCGCGTTCCGGGGAGCTGTTTTTT.

The chain recombines TRBV12-3 or TRBV12-4 with TRBJ2-1; a possible D gene is TRBD2 (6 bases). This CDR3 contains 12 residues. Trimming removed 6 bases from V and 7 bases from J, with 10 bases in between. The CDR3 nucleotides are TGTGCCAGCAGATCAGGGAGGAATGAGCAGTTCTTC. Translation: CASRSGRNEQFF.